This T cell receptor beta chain derives from a study of control samples from healthy donors and cancer patients. TCRdb's copy holds only in-frame clones and misses some; the assay was immunoSEQ multiplex PCR. This table has approximately 45,000 clones, roughly 90% appearing once. The CDR3 covers 15 residues. Trimming took 0 bases from V and 1 from J, leaving 9 bases between them. Germline V gene sequence: CDR1 LNHNV, CDR2 YYDKDF (reference sequence). Sequences were obtained from PBMCs. The receptor was isolated from a woman between 35 and 50 years old with head and neck cancer. This sequence joins TRBV15 and TRBJ1-1; no clear D gene. The CDR3 loop reads CATSRDLAGNTEAFF. CDR3 coding DNA: TGTGCCACCAGCAGAGATCTGGCGGGGAACACTGAAGCTTTCTTT.